The 9 T cell receptor beta chains below all came from one sample that was sequenced in a study of blood T cell repertoires in COVID-19. Sequenced by immunoSEQ multiplex PCR; TCRdb stores in-frame clones only, minus some. This sample has approximately 100,000 clones; around 90% occur once, and the top ten carry around 1.2%. Sample: peripheral blood. These receptors came from a human donor in a cohort sampled during active COVID-19.

The chain couples TRBV6-2 or TRBV6-3 to TRBJ1-2; the match to TRBD1 covers 7 bases. The V and J ends lost 5 bases and 4 bases, in that order; junction bases with no gene match: 4. Germline lookup yields CDR1 MNHEY and CDR2 SVGEGT. The CDR3 has 13 residues. This CDR3 is CASSVQGSYGYTF. CDR3 bases: TGTGCCAGCAGTGTACAGGGGTCCTATGGCTACACCTTC.

V usage is TRBV5-6 and J usage is TRBJ2-7, with D possibly being TRBD1 (5 bases). V dropped 0 bases and J dropped 5 bases, with 15 bases sitting between them. The CDR3 spans 15 residues. Per germline, CDR1 SGHDT and CDR2 YYEEEE. CDR3: CASSLGSAGIHEQYF. CDR3 DNA: TGTGCCAGCAGCTTGGGGAGTGCAGGGATCCACGAGCAGTACTTC.

The genes are TRBV25-1 and TRBJ1-4; the D is unclear. The V end was cut by 3 bases, the J end by 7 bases, with 9 bases between. Germline assignment: CDR1 MGHDK and CDR2 SYGVNS. This CDR3 contains 13 residues. CDR3 nucleotide sequence: TGTGCCAGCAGTGAGAGGGTAGGTGAAAAACTGTTTTTT. Translated, it gives CASSERVGEKLFF.

The V and J genes are TRBV27 and TRBJ2-3; TRBD2 agrees at 8 bases. Germline V gene lookup returns CDR1 MNHEY and CDR2 SMNVEV (reference sequence). The CDR3 length is 16 residues. V was clipped by 4 bases and J by 3 bases; unmatched bases: 9. The CDR3 DNA follows: TGTGCCAGCAGTTCCCGCCCGGGACTAGTAACAGATACGCAGTATTTT. Translation: CASSSRPGLVTDTQYF.

This chain connects TRBV19 to TRBJ1-2; 10 nucleotides agree with TRBD1. J lost 6 bases, V lost 8 bases, and 21 bases had no gene match. CDR3 length: 18 amino acids. The germline V gene encodes CDR1 LNHDA and CDR2 SQIVND (reference sequence). The CDR3 loop is CASASSSPDRGPQDGYTF. CDR3 coding DNA: TGTGCCAGTGCCTCATCATCACCCGACAGGGGGCCTCAGGATGGCTACACCTTC. Supplemented by reference TRBV19 and TRBJ1-2, the full variable domain reads DGGITQSPKYLFRKEGQNVTLSCEQNLNHDAMYWYRQDPGQGLRLIYYSQIVNDFQKGDIAEGYSVSREKKESFPLTVTSAQKNPTAFYLCASASSSPDRGPQDGYTFGSGTRLTVV.

The rearrangement joins TRBV5-1 to TRBJ1-4; D is unresolved. The CDR3 sequence is 15 residues long. The germline gives CDR1 SGHRS, CDR2 YFSETQ. Trimming took off 4 bases at V and 0 bases at J, with 10 bases between the two ends. The CDR3 DNA follows: TGCGCCAGCAGCGCTCTTGGAGCAACTAATGAAAAACTGTTTTTT. Translated: CASSALGATNEKLFF.

As regards this clone: Distinct nucleotide sequences in the sample also encode this CDR3. The V and J genes are TRBV7-3 and TRBJ2-3; 9 nucleotides agree with TRBD2. The V segment lost 5 bases and the J segment 0 bases; nucleotides outside the gene matches: 3. The CDR3 is 15 amino acids. Germline CDR1 and CDR2: SGHTA and FQGTGA. CDR3 in DNA: TGTGCCAGCAGCCAAGCGGGGGGTAGCACAGATACGCAGTATTTT. It codes for CASSQAGGSTDTQYF.

This rearrangement joins TRBV11-1 to TRBJ2-7; 14 bases fit TRBD2. CDR1 is SGHAT, CDR2 FQDESV, per germline (reference sequence). Losses at the gene ends were 3 bases for V and 4 bases for J; bases not matched to a gene: 5. The CDR3 covers 16 residues. The CDR3 loop is CASSLGLAGVHYEQYF. CDR3 in DNA: TGTGCCAGCAGCTTGGGACTAGCGGGAGTTCATTACGAGCAGTACTTC.

The chain is built from TRBV27 and TRBJ2-7; 9 bases fit TRBD2. The CDR3 length is 15 residues. J lost 4 bases, V lost 7 bases, and 11 bases had no gene match. CDR1 and CDR2 (germline): MNHEY, SMNVEV (reference sequence). Here the CDR3 reads CASTRGGGAPYEQYF. The CDR3 DNA follows: TGTGCCAGCACCCGGGGCGGGGGGGCCCCTTACGAGCAGTACTTC.